The 4 T cell receptor beta chains listed next were all sequenced from one sample in a study of blood T cell repertoires in COVID-19. The repertoire was sequenced with immunoSEQ multiplex PCR; TCRdb's copy has only in-frame clones and lacks some. The sample lists about 80,000 clones; roughly 80% were seen once. The sequencing sample was made of peripheral blood. These receptors were taken from a human donor in a cohort sampled during active COVID-19.

This chain links TRBV5-1 with TRBJ1-5, with D tentatively TRBD1 (5 bases). The CDR3 spans 15 residues. Per germline, CDR1 SGHRS and CDR2 YFSETQ. V lost 0 bases and J lost 3, with 10 bases in between. CDR3 sequence (DNA): TGCGCCAGCAGCTTGGGCGACAGCCACAATCAGCCCCAGCATTTT. Protein: CASSLGDSHNQPQHF.

The CDR3 loop reads CASLTGGAMNTEAFF. The CDR3 nucleotides are TGTGCCAGCCTCACAGGGGGAGCGATGAACACTGAAGCTTTCTTT. This rearrangement joins TRBV28 to TRBJ1-1; 8 bases fit TRBD1. J gave up 0 bases and V 8 bases, and 8 bases lay outside the gene matches. The CDR3 runs to 15 residues. CDR1 is MDHEN and CDR2 is SYDVKM in the germline V gene.

The chain links TRBV7-9 to TRBJ1-6, with 7 bases fitting TRBD1. CDR1 is SEHNR, CDR2 FQNEAQ, per germline (reference sequence). This CDR3 comprises 15 residues. With 1 base clipped from V and 6 bases from J, the junction kept 3 bases outside the gene matches. The CDR3: CASSLEGQSNSPLHF. The CDR3 region has the DNA TGTGCCAGCAGCTTAGAGGGACAGTCTAATTCACCCCTCCACTTT.

The CDR3 here is CASRDRGRSNEKLFF. As DNA, the CDR3 is TGTGCCAGTCGGGACAGGGGAAGATCCAATGAAAAACTGTTTTTT. V is TRBV19 and J is TRBJ1-4, with TRBD1 identical over 10 bases. CDR1 LNHDA and CDR2 SQIVND come from the germline V gene (reference sequence). Trimming removed 8 bases from V and 5 bases from J; junction bases left unmatched: 8. CDR3 length: 15 amino acids.